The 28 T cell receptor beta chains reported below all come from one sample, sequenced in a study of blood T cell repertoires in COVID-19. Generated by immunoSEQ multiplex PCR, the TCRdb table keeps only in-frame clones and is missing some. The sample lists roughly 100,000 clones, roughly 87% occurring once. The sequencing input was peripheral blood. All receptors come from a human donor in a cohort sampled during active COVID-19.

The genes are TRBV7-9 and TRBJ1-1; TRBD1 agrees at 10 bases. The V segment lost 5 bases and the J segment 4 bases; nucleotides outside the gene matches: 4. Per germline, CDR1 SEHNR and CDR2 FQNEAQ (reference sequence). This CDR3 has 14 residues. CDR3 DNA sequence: TGTGCCAGCAGCGCCCGGACAGGGGGCACTGAAGCTTTCTTT. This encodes CASSARTGGTEAFF.

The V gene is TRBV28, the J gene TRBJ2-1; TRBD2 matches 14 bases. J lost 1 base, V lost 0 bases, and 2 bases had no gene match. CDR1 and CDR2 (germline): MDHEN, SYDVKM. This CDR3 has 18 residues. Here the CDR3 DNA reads TGTGCCAGCAGTTTATGGGGGACTAGCGGGAGTTCCTACAATGAGCAGTTCTTC. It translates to CASSLWGTSGSSYNEQFF.

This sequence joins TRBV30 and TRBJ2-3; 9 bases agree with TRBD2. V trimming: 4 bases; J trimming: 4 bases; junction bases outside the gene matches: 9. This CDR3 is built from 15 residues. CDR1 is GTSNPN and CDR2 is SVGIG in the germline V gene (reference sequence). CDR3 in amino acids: CAWKVAGGAADTQYF. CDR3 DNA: TGTGCCTGGAAGGTTGCGGGGGGGGCCGCAGATACGCAGTATTTT.

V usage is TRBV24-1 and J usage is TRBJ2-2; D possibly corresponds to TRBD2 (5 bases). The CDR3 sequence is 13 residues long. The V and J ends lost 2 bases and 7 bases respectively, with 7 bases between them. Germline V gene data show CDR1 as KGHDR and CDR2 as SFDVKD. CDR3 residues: CATSDWRNGELFF. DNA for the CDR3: TGTGCCACCAGTGATTGGAGGAACGGGGAGCTGTTTTTT.

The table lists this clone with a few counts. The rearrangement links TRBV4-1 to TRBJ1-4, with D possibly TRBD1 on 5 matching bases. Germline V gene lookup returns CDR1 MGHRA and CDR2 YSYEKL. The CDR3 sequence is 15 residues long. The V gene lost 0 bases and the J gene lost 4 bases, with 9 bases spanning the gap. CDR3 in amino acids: CASSQDRAGNEKLFF. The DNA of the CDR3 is TGCGCCAGCAGCCAAGACAGGGCCGGTAATGAAAAACTGTTTTTT.

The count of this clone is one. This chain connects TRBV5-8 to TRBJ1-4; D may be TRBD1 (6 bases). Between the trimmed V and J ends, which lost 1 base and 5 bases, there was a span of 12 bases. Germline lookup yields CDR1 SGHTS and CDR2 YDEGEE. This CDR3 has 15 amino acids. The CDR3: CASSLLAGTNEKLFF. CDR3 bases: TGTGCCAGCAGCTTGCTTGCAGGGACAAATGAAAAACTGTTTTTT. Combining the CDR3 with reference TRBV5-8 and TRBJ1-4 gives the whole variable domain EAGVTQSPTHLIKTRGQQATLRCSPISGHTSVYWYQQALGLGLQFLLWYDEGEERNRGNFPPRFSGRQFPNYSSELNVNALELEDSALYLCASSLLAGTNEKLFFGSGTQLSVL.

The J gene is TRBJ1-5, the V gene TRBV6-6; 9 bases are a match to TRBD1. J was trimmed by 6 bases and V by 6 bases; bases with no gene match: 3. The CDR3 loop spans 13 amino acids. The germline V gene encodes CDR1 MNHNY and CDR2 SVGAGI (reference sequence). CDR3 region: CASSDRGIQPQHF. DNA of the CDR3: TGTGCCAGCAGCGACAGGGGGATTCAGCCCCAGCATTTT.

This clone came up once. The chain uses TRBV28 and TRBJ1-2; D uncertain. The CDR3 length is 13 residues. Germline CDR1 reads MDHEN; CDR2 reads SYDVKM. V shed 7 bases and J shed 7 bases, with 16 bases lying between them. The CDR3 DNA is TGTGCCAGCACTCTGCGGGCCCGTGGTGGCTACACCTTC. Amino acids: CASTLRARGGYTF.

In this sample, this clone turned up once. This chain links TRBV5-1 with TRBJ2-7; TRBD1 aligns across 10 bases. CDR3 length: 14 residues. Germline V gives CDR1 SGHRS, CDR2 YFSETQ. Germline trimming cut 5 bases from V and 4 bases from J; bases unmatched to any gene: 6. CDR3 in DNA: TGCGCCAGCAGACCGGGACAGGGGATATACGAGCAGTACTTC. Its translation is CASRPGQGIYEQYF.

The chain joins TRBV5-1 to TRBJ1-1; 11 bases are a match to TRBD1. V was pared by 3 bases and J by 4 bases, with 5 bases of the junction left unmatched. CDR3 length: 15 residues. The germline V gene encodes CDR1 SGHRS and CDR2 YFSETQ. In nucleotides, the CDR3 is TGCGCCAGCAGCTCGATCGGGACAGGGGGCACTGAAGCTTTCTTT. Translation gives CASSSIGTGGTEAFF.

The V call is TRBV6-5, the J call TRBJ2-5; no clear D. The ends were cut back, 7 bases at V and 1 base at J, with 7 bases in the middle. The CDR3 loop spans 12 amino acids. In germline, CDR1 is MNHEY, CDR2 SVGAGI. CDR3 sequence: CASTGSQETQYF. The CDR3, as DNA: TGTGCCAGCACAGGATCCCAAGAGACCCAGTACTTC.

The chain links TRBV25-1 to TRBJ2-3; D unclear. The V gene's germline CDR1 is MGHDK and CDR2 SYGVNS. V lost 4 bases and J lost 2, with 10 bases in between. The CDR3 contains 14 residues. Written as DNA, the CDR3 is TGTGCCAGCAGTGCACTCTCCCTCACAGATACGCAGTATTTT. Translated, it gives CASSALSLTDTQYF.

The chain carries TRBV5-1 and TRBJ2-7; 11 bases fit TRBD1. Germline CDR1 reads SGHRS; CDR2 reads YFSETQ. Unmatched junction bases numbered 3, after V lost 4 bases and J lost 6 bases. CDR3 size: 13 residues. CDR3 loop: CASSLGTGGEQYF. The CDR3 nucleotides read TGCGCCAGCAGCCTTGGGACAGGGGGCGAGCAGTACTTC.

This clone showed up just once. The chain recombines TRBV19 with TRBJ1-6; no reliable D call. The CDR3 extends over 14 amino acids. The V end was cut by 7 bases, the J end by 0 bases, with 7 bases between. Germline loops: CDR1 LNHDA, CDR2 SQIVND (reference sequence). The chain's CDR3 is CASMLGSYNSPLHF. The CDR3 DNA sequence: TGTGCCAGTATGCTAGGCTCCTATAATTCACCCCTCCACTTT. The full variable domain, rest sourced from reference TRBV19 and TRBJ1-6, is DGGITQSPKYLFRKEGQNVTLSCEQNLNHDAMYWYRQDPGQGLRLIYYSQIVNDFQKGDIAEGYSVSREKKESFPLTVTSAQKNPTAFYLCASMLGSYNSPLHFGNGTRLTVT.

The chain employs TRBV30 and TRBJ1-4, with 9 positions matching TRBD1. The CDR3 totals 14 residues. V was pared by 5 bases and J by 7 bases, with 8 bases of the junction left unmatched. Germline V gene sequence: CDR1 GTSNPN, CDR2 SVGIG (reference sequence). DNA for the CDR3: TGTGCCTGGTGCCCAACAGGGGGCGGTGAAAAACTGTTTTTT. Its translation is CAWCPTGGGEKLFF.

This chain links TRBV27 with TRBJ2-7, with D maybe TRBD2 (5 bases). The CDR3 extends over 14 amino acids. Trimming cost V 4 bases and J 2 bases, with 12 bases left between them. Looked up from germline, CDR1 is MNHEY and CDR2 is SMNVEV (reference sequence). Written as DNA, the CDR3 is TGTGCCAGCAGTTCCTCAGCGGAGGCCTACGAGCAGTACTTC. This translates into CASSSSAEAYEQYF.

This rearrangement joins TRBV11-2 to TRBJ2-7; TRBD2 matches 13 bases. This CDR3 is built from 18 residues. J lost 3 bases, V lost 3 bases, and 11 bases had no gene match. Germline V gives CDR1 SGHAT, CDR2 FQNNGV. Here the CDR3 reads CASSFISRLAGGNYEQYF. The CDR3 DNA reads TGTGCCAGCAGCTTCATCTCCAGACTAGCGGGAGGTAACTACGAGCAGTACTTC.

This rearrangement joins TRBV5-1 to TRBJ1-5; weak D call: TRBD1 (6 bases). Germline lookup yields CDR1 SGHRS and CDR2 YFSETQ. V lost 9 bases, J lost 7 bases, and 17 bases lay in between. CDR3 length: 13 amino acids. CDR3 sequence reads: CANVIRGIQPQHF. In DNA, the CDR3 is TGCGCCAACGTAATCAGGGGTATACAGCCCCAGCATTTT.

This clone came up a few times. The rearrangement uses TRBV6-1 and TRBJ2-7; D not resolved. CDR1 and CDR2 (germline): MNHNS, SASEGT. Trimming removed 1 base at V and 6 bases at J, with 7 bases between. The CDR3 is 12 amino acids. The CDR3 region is CASSEGVAEQYF. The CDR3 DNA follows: TGTGCCAGCAGTGAAGGGGTAGCCGAGCAGTACTTC.

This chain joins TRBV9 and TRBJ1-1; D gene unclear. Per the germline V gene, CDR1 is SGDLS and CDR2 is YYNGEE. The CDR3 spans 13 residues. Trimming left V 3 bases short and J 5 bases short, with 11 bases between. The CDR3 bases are TGTGCCAGCAGCGCCCCCCCGAGGACTGAAGCTTTCTTT. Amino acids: CASSAPPRTEAFF.

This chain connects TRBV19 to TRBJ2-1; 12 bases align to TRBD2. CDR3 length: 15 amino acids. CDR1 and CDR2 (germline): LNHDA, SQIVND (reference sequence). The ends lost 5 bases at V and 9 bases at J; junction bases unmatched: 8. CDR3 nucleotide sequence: TGTGCCAGTAGTCTCCCGACTAGCGGGAGCACTGAGCAGTTCTTC. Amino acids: CASSLPTSGSTEQFF.

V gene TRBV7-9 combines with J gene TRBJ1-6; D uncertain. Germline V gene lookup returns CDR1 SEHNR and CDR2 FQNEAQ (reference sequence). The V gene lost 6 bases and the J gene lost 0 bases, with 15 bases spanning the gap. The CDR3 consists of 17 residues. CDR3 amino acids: CASRSGIQASYNSPLHF. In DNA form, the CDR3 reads TGTGCCAGCAGATCCGGGATTCAAGCCTCCTATAATTCACCCCTCCACTTT.

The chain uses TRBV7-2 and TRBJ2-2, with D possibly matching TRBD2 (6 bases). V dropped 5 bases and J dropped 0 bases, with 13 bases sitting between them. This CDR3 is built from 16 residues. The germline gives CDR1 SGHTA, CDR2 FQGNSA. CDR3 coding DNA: TGTGCCAGCAGCCAAGGGACTCTCGCGAACACCGGGGAGCTGTTTTTT. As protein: CASSQGTLANTGELFF.

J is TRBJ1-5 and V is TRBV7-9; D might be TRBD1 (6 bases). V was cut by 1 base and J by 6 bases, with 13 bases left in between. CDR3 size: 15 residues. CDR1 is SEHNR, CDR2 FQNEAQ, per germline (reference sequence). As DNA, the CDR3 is TGTGCCAGCAGCTTAGGGACAGAAGACGGTCAGCCCCAGCATTTT. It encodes CASSLGTEDGQPQHF.

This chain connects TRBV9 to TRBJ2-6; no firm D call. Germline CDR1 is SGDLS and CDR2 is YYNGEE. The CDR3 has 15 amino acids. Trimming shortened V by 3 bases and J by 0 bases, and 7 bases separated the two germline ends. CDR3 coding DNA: TGTGCCAGCAGCGCCCTCGGCTCTGGGGCCAACGTCCTGACTTTC. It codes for CASSALGSGANVLTF.

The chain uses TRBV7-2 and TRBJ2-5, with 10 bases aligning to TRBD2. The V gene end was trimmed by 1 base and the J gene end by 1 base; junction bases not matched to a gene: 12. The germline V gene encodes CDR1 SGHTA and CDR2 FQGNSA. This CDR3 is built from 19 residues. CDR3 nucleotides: TGTGCCAGCAGCTTAGGATTTAGGGCTAGCGGGAGCGGCCAAGAGACCCAGTACTTC. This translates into CASSLGFRASGSGQETQYF.

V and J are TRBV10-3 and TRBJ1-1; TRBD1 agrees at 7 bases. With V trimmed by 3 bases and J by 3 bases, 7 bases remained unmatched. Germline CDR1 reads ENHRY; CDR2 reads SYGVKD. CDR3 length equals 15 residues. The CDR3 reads CAISDPGQTYTEAFF. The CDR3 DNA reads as TGTGCCATCAGTGACCCGGGACAGACATACACTGAAGCTTTCTTT.

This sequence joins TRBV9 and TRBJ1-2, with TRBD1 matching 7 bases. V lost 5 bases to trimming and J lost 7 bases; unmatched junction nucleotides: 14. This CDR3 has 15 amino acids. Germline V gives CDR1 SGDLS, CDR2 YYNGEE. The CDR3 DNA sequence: TGTGCCAGCAGGGGGACAGTGGGGAAAGGTGGTGGCTACACCTTC. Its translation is CASRGTVGKGGGYTF.